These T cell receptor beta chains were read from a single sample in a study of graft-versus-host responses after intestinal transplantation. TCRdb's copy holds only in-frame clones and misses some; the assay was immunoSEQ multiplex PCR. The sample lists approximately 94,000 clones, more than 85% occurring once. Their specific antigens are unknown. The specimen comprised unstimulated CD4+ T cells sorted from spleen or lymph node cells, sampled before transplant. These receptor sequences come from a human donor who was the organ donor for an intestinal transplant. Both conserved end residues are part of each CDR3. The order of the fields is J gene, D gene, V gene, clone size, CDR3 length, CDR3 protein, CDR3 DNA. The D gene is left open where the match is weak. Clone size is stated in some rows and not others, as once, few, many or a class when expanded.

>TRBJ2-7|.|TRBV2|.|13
CASSVQVVYEQYF
TGTGCCAGCAGTGTTCAAGTAGTGTACGAGCAGTACTTC
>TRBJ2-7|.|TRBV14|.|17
CASSQVGGTVGRYEQYF
TGTGCCAGCAGCCAAGTGGGGGGGACAGTGGGGAGATACGAGCAGTACTTC
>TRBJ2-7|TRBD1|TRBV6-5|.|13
CASSYQGAYEQYF
TGTGCCAGCAGTTACCAGGGGGCCTACGAGCAGTACTTC
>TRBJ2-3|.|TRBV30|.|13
CAWKTQREDTQYF
TGTGCCTGGAAGACACAGAGGGAGGATACGCAGTATTTT
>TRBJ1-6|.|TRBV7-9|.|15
CASRGPQYRDSPLHF
TGTGCCAGCAGGGGGCCCCAATATAGGGATTCACCCCTCCACTTT
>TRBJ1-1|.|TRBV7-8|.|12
CASSLGLGVAFF
TGTGCCAGCAGCTTAGGTTTGGGGGTAGCTTTCTTT
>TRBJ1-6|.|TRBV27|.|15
CASSSRGANNSPLHF
TGTGCCAGCAGTTCTCGGGGGGCGAATAATTCACCCCTCCACTTT
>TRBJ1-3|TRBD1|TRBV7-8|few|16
CASSPGQGVYGNTIYF
TGTGCCAGCAGCCCCGGACAGGGTGTGTATGGAAACACCATATATTTT
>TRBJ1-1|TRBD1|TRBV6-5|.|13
CASRKGANTEAFF
TGTGCCAGCAGGAAGGGGGCGAACACTGAAGCTTTCTTT
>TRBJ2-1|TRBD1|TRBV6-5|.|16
CASSSPGQGATNEQFF
TGTGCCAGCAGTTCTCCGGGACAGGGGGCAACTAATGAGCAGTTCTTC
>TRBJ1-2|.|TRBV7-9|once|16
CASLRLPEFGLGGYTF
TGTGCCAGCCTTCGTTTACCCGAATTTGGGTTGGGTGGCTACACCTTC
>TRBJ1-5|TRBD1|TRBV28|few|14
CASSFRQGGGPQHF
TGTGCCAGCAGTTTCCGACAGGGGGGTGGGCCCCAGCATTTT
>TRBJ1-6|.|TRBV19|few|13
CASRNSYNSPLHF
TGTGCCAGTAGGAACTCCTATAATTCACCCCTCCACTTT
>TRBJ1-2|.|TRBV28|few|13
CASSLGHYYGYTF
TGTGCCAGCAGTTTAGGCCATTACTATGGCTACACCTTC
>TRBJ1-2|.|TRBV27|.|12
CASSPQGFGYTF
TGTGCCAGCAGCCCACAGGGTTTTGGCTACACCTTC
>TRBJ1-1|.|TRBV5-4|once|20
CASRFDLGSGRSNPNTEAFF
TGTGCCAGCCGATTTGATTTGGGGTCGGGCAGATCAAACCCGAACACTGAAGCTTTCTTT
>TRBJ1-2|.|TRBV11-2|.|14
CASSLEGTRGGYTF
TGTGCCAGCAGCTTAGAAGGGACTCGTGGTGGCTACACCTTC
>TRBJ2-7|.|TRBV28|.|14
CASSVVGHGYEQYF
TGTGCCAGCAGTGTGGTAGGACATGGATACGAGCAGTACTTC
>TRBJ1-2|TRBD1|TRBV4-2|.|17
CASSQGGVLTGNYGYTF
TGTGCCAGCAGCCAAGGAGGTGTCCTGACAGGGAACTATGGCTACACCTTC
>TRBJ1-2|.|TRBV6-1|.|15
CASSESSGRRYGYTF
TGTGCCAGCAGTGAGAGCAGTGGGCGTCGATATGGCTACACCTTC
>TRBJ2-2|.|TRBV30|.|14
CAWSPGVRTGELFF
TGTGCCTGGAGTCCGGGGGTCCGAACCGGGGAGCTGTTTTTT
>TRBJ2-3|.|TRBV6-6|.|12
CASSYTLDTQYF
TGTGCCAGCAGTTACACCTTAGATACGCAGTATTTT
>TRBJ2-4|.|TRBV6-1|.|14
CASSSLPGNYIQYF
TGTGCCAGCAGTTCACTACCGGGAAACTACATTCAGTACTTC
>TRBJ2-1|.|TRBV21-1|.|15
CASSNVGQGKREQFF
TGTGCCAGCAGCAACGTTGGACAGGGGAAGCGTGAGCAGTTCTTC
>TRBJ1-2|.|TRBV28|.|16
CASSLSARQRHYGYTF
TGTGCCAGCAGTTTATCTGCGCGACAGAGACACTATGGCTACACCTTC
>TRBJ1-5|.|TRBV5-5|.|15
CASSPEPGGNQPQHF
TGTGCCAGCAGCCCGGAGCCGGGCGGCAATCAGCCCCAGCATTTT
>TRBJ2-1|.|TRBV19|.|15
CASSIRWGSYNEQFF
TGTGCCAGTAGTATACGATGGGGGTCTTACAATGAGCAGTTCTTC
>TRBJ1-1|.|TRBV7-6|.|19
CASSLGLTGTLDMNTEAFF
TGTGCCAGCAGCTTAGGACTTACCGGGACATTGGACATGAACACTGAAGCTTTCTTT
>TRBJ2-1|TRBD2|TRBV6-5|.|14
CASRALAGGDEQFF
TGTGCCAGCAGAGCCCTAGCGGGGGGGGATGAGCAGTTCTTC
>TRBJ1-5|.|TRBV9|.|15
CASSVGQDSNQPQHF
TGTGCCAGCAGCGTAGGACAGGATAGCAATCAGCCCCAGCATTTT
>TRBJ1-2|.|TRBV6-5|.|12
CASRFGGYGYTF
TGTGCCAGCAGGTTTGGGGGTTATGGCTACACCTTC
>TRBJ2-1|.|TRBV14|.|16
CASSPLSGASQGGQFF
TGTGCCAGCAGCCCCCTTAGCGGTGCCTCCCAGGGTGGGCAGTTCTTC
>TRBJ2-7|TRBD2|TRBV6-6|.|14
CASSDGGSSYEQYF
TGTGCCAGCAGTGACGGGGGGAGCTCCTACGAGCAGTACTTC
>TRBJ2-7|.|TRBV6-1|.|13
CASRQTGSYEQYF
TGTGCCAGTAGACAGACAGGATCCTACGAGCAGTACTTC
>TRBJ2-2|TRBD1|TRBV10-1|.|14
CASGQGAGTGELFF
TGCGCCAGTGGACAGGGGGCAGGCACCGGGGAGCTGTTTTTT
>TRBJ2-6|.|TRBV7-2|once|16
CASSFQDSMGANVLTF
TGTGCCAGCAGCTTTCAGGACAGTATGGGGGCCAACGTCCTGACTTTC
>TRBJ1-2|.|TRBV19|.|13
CASTGRDGLGYTF
TGTGCCAGCACCGGCAGGGATGGGCTTGGCTACACCTTC
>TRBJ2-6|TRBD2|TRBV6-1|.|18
CASSERGGLSSGANVLTF
TGTGCCAGCAGTGAGCGGGGGGGCCTCAGCTCTGGGGCCAACGTCCTGACTTTC
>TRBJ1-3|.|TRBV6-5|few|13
CATHRGAGNTIYF
TGTGCCACACACCGGGGGGCTGGAAACACCATATATTTT
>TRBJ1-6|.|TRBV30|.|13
CAWTPNRNSPLHF
TGTGCCTGGACACCTAACAGGAATTCACCCCTCCACTTT
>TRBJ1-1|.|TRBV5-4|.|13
CASSLDFGGEAFF
TGTGCCAGCAGCTTGGATTTCGGGGGAGAAGCTTTCTTT
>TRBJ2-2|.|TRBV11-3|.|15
CASSSGALGTGELFF
TGTGCCAGCAGCTCGGGCGCCTTGGGCACCGGGGAGCTGTTTTTT
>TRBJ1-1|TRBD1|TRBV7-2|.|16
CASSLLTGAMNTEAFF
TGTGCCAGCAGTCTACTGACAGGGGCGATGAACACTGAAGCTTTCTTT
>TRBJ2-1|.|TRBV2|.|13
CASRERAYNEQFF
TGTGCCAGCAGAGAACGGGCCTACAATGAGCAGTTCTTC
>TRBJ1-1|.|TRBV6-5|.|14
CASSEIQSNTEAFF
TGTGCCAGCAGTGAAATCCAGTCGAACACTGAAGCTTTCTTT